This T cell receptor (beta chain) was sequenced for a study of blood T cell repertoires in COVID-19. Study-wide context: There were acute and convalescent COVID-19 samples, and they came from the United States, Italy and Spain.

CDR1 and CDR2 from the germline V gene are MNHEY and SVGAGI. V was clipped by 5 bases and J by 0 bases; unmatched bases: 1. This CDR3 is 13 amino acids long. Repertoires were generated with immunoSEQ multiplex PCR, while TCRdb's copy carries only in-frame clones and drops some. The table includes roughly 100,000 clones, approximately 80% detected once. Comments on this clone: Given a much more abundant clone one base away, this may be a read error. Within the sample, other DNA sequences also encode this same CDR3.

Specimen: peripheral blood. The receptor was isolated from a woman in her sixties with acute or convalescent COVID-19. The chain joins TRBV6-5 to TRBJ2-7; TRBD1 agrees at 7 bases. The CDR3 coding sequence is TGTGCCAGCAGTAGACAGGGCTCCTACGAGCAGTACTTC. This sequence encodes CASSRQGSYEQYF.